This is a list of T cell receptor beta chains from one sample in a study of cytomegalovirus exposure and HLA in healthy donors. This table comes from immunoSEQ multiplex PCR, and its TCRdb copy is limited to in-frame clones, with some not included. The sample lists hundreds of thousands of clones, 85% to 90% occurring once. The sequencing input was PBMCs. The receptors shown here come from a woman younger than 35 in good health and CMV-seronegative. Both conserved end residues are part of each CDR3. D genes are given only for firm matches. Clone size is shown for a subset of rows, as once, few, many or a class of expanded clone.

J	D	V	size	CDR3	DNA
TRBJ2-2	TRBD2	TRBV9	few	CASSVARGGTPDSGELFF	TGTGCCAGCAGCGTCGCCCGCGGGGGGACCCCGGATAGCGGGGAGCTGTTTTTT
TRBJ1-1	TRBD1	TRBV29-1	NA	CSVERTGGANTEAFF	TGCAGCGTGGAAAGGACAGGGGGCGCTAACACTGAAGCTTTCTTT
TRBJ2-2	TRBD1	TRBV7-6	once	CASSSIGGASFLINTGELFF	TGTGCCAGCAGCTCAATAGGGGGCGCCTCTTTTCTTATTAACACCGGGGAGCTGTTTTTT
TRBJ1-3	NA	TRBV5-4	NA	CASSPWSGNTIYF	TGTGCCAGCAGTCCCTGGAGCGGAAACACCATATATTTT
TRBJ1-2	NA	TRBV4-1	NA	CASSQAPLGAQNYGYTF	TGCGCCAGCAGCCAAGCCCCCCTGGGGGCCCAAAACTATGGCTACACCTTC
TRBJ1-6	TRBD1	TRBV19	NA	CASSDQRGTVNSPLHF	TGTGCCAGTAGCGACCAAAGGGGGACAGTTAATTCACCCCTCCACTTT
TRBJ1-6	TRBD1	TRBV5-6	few	CASSIGTGTNSPLHF	TGTGCCAGCAGCATAGGGACAGGGACTAATTCACCCCTCCACTTT
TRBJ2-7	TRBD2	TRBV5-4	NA	CASSLSGRGISYEQYF	TGTGCCAGCAGCTTGTCTGGGCGGGGGATCTCCTACGAGCAGTACTTC
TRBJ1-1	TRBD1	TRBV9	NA	CASSVVIGQGAGEAFF	TGTGCCAGCAGCGTAGTAATAGGACAGGGTGCTGGTGAAGCTTTCTTT
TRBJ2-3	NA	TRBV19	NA	CASTAGDSSTDTQYF	TGTGCCAGTACCGCAGGGGATTCTAGCACAGATACGCAGTATTTT
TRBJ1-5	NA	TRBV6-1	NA	CASSEPAVRVVQPQHF	TGTGCCAGCAGTGAACCGGCGGTAAGAGTCGTTCAGCCCCAGCATTTT
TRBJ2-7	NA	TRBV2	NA	CASSELGVEQYF	TGTGCCAGCAGTGAATTAGGGGTCGAGCAGTACTTC
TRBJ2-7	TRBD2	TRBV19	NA	CASSPHRDYIYEQYF	TGTGCCAGTAGTCCGCACCGGGACTACATCTACGAGCAGTACTTC
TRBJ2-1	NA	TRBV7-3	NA	CASSLFRGDEQFF	TGTGCCAGCAGCTTATTCAGGGGTGATGAGCAGTTCTTC
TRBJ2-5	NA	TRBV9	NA	CASSVLVGARETQYF	TGTGCCAGCAGCGTTTTGGTGGGGGCTCGGGAGACCCAGTACTTC
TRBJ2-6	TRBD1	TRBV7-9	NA	CASSPTPDRPSRANVLTF	TGTGCCAGCAGCCCAACCCCGGACAGGCCGAGTCGGGCCAACGTCCTGACTTTC
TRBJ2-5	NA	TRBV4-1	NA	CASSQARVDETQYF	TGCGCCAGCAGCCAAGCCAGGGTGGACGAGACCCAGTACTTC
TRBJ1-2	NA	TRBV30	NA	CASTGSNYGYTF	TGTGCCTCCACAGGGTCGAACTATGGCTACACCTTC
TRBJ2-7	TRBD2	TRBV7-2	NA	CASSLSGGHSYEQYF	TGTGCCAGCAGCTTAAGCGGGGGGCACTCCTACGAGCAGTACTTC
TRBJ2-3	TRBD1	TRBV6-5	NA	CASRQGQGATDTQYF	TGTGCCAGCCGCCAGGGACAGGGTGCGACAGATACGCAGTATTTT
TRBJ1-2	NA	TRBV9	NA	CASSPLRGYGYTF	TGTGCCAGCAGCCCACTTCGGGGCTATGGCTACACCTTC
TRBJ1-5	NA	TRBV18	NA	CASSPQGFSNQPQHF	TGTGCCAGCTCACCACAGGGGTTCAGCAATCAGCCCCAGCATTTT
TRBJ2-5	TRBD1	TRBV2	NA	CASSRLQGANQETQYF	TGTGCCAGCAGCCGACTACAGGGGGCTAACCAAGAGACCCAGTACTTC
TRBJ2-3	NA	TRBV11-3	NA	CASSFGGGDTDTQYF	TGTGCCAGCAGCTTCGGCGGGGGCGACACAGATACGCAGTATTTT
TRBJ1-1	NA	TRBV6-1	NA	CASSDNGGNTEAFF	TGTGCCAGCAGTGACAATGGCGGGAACACTGAAGCTTTCTTT
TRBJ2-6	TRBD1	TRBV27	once	CASSGAGTGEEGASGANVLTF	TGTGCCAGCAGTGGGGCGGGGACAGGGGAAGAAGGGGCCTCTGGGGCCAACGTCCTGACTTTC
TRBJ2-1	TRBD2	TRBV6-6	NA	CATLSGPGGIYNEQFF	TGTGCCACTCTCTCGGGGCCGGGGGGGATCTACAATGAGCAGTTCTTC
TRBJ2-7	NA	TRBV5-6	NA	CASSGDYEQYF	TGTGCCAGCAGCGGGGACTACGAGCAGTACTTC
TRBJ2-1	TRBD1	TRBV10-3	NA	CAIRGTGASYNEQFF	TGTGCCATCAGGGGGACAGGGGCCTCCTACAATGAGCAGTTCTTC
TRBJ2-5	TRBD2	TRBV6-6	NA	CASSSRLAGEQETQYF	TGTGCCAGCAGTTCCAGACTAGCGGGGGAACAAGAGACCCAGTACTTC
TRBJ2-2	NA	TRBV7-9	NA	CASSLGSGSNTGELFF	TGTGCCAGCAGCTTAGGATCGGGGTCTAACACCGGGGAGCTGTTTTTT
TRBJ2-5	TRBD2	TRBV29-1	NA	CSVEDLPGLVGRETQYF	TGCAGCGTTGAAGATCTTCCGGGACTAGTTGGTAGGGAGACCCAGTACTTC
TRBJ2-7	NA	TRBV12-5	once	CASGSHKGGVRSDEQYF	TGTGCTAGTGGTTCGCATAAGGGGGGGGTAAGGTCTGACGAGCAGTACTTC
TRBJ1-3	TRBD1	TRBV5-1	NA	CASSLGQGLLNTIYF	TGCGCCAGCAGCTTGGGACAGGGCCTCTTGAACACCATATATTTT
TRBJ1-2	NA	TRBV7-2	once	CASSLQTPNYGYTF	TGTGCCAGCAGCTTACAGACACCCAACTATGGCTACACCTTC
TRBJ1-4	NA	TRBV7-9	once	CSSSLPGGATNEKLFF	TGTTCCAGCAGCTTACCGGGAGGGGCAACTAATGAAAAACTGTTTTTT
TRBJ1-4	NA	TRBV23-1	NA	CASSQSGRPGEKLFF	TGCGCCAGCAGTCAATCGGGGCGGCCCGGTGAAAAACTGTTTTTT
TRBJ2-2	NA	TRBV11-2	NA	CASSLALAIGELFF	TGTGCCAGCAGCTTAGCCCTAGCTATCGGGGAGCTGTTTTTT
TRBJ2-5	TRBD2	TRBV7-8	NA	CASSLAGGRETQYF	TGTGCCAGCAGCTTGGCGGGGGGGCGTGAGACCCAGTACTTC
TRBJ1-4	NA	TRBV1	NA	CTSSLTGRNEKLFF	TGCACCAGCAGCCTGACAGGGCGTAATGAAAAACTGTTTTTT
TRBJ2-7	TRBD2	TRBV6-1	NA	CASPGLAGGPYEQYF	TGTGCCAGCCCGGGACTAGCGGGGGGCCCCTACGAGCAGTACTTC
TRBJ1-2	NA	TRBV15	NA	CATSRTQRRGAFRGYTF	TGTGCCACCAGCAGAACGCAGCGGAGGGGTGCGTTCCGTGGCTACACCTTC
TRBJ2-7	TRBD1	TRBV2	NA	CASRRTGNHEQYF	TGTGCCAGCAGAAGGACAGGGAACCACGAGCAGTACTTC
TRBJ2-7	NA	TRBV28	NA	CASSLVMLAGSSYEQYF	TGTGCCAGCAGTTTAGTGATGTTGGCAGGTAGCTCCTACGAGCAGTACTTC
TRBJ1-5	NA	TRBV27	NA	CAGSLNRFNQPQHF	TGTGCCGGCAGTTTGAACAGGTTCAATCAGCCCCAGCATTTT
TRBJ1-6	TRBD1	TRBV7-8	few	CASSPSGTARNNSPLHF	TGTGCCAGCAGTCCCTCCGGGACAGCAAGGAATAATTCACCCCTCCACTTT
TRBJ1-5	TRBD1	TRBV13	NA	CASSLGTGRQPQHF	TGTGCCAGCAGCTTAGGGACAGGGCGGCAGCCCCAGCATTTT
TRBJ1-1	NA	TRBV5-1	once	CASSLDQANTEAFF	TGCGCCAGCAGCTTGGATCAGGCGAACACTGAAGCTTTCTTT
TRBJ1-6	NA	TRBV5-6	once	CASSFWGGASSYNSPLHF	TGTGCCAGCAGCTTCTGGGGTGGGGCGAGCTCCTATAATTCACCCCTCCACTTT
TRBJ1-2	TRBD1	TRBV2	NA	CASRGSQGQAERYYGYTF	TGTGCCAGCAGGGGCAGCCAAGGACAGGCCGAACGGTACTATGGCTACACCTTC
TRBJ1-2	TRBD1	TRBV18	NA	CASSTGQGSWYGYTF	TGTGCCAGCTCGACGGGACAGGGGAGTTGGTATGGCTACACCTTC
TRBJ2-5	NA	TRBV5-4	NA	CASSLTYQETQYF	TGTGCCAGCAGCTTAACATACCAAGAGACCCAGTACTTC
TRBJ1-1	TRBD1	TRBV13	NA	CASSFEQGAPTEAFF	TGTGCCAGCAGCTTCGAGCAGGGGGCGCCTACTGAAGCTTTCTTT
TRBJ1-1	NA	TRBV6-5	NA	CASRPVRNSEAFF	TGTGCCAGCAGACCGGTTAGGAACAGTGAAGCTTTCTTT
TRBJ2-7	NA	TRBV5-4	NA	CASSLARSSYEQYF	TGTGCCAGCAGCTTGGCTCGGAGTTCCTACGAGCAGTACTTC
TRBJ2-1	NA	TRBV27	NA	CASSPGGLYNEQFF	TGTGCCAGCAGTCCTGGGGGCCTTTACAATGAGCAGTTCTTC
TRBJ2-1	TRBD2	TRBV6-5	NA	CASSYSGLAGYNEQFF	TGTGCCAGCAGTTACTCCGGACTAGCGGGGTACAATGAGCAGTTCTTC
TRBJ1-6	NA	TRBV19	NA	CASSLQTTGGNSPLHF	TGTGCCAGTAGTTTACAGACCACGGGGGGGAATTCACCCCTCCACTTT
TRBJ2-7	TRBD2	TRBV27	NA	CASSLTGLAEVEQYF	TGTGCCAGCAGTTTAACGGGACTAGCGGAAGTCGAGCAGTACTTC
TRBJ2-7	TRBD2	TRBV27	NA	CASQKLTGLANTYEQYF	TGTGCCAGCCAAAAATTAACGGGACTAGCGAATACCTACGAGCAGTACTTC